The 17 T cell receptor beta chains in this list originate from one sample, sequenced in a study of blood T cell repertoires in COVID-19 (dated by TCRdb to 2020 to 2021). The library was made by the immunoSEQ multiplex PCR assay. Drawn from immuneACCESS, this table holds only the in-frame rearrangements with V and J called that TCRdb kept. Clones are partly lost; checked studies trace under half to an unresolved V gene and leave the rest unexplained. This sample lists some 130,000 clones; around 80% were detected once. The ten largest clonotypes hold roughly 9.7% of the sample. Sample: peripheral blood. The receptors come from a man between 60 and 75 years old who had recovered from COVID-19.

This chain connects TRBV21-1 to TRBJ2-1; the table gives TRBD2 as D, unverified against the DNA. TRBV21-1 is reported as a pseudogene. The CDR3 is 16 residues long. This chain's CDR3 is CASSKEVGSRVDEQFF. The CDR3, as DNA: TGTGCCAGCAGCAAAGAAGTCGGGAGTCGAGTCGATGAGCAGTTCTTC.

This chain connects TRBV7-2 to TRBJ1-4, with unresolved D. The CDR3 consists of 13 residues. V lost 1 base and J lost 8, with 8 bases in between. Germline V lookup: CDR1 SGHTA, CDR2 FQGNSA. CDR3 in amino acids: CASSLGRREKLFF. DNA for the CDR3: TGTGCCAGCAGCTTAGGCCGGCGGGAAAAACTGTTTTTT.

V and J are TRBV30 and TRBJ1-5; D not resolved. The CDR3 totals 15 residues. Looked up from germline, CDR1 is GTSNPN and CDR2 is SVGIG (reference sequence). Between the trimmed V and J ends, which lost 3 bases and 2 bases, there was a span of 14 bases. The CDR3 protein is CAWSVKLLGNQPQHF. DNA of the CDR3: TGTGCCTGGAGCGTTAAGCTTTTGGGCAATCAGCCCCAGCATTTT.

Here the CDR3 reads CASSVTGPKYNEQFF. DNA for the CDR3: TGTGCCAGCAGCGTAACAGGGCCTAAATACAATGAGCAGTTCTTC. This chain links TRBV7-8 with TRBJ2-1, with D possibly matching TRBD1 (6 bases). Trimming took 5 bases from V and 4 from J, leaving 15 bases between them. Germline values: CDR1 SGHVS, CDR2 FQNEAQ. The CDR3 contains 15 residues. The full variable domain, completed using reference TRBV7-8 and TRBJ2-1, is GAGVSQSPRYKVAKRGQDVALRCDPISGHVSLFWYQQALGQGPEFLTYFQNEAQLDKSGLPSDRFFAERPEGSVSTLKIQRTQQEDSAVYLCASSVTGPKYNEQFFGPGTRLTVL.

This clone was seen a few times. The J gene is TRBJ1-2, the V gene TRBV3-1 (or the pseudogene TRBV3-2), with 10 bases matching TRBD1. There are 16 residues in the CDR3. Germline values: CDR1 LGHDT, CDR2 YNNKEL (reference sequence). V shed 1 base, J shed 6 bases, and the junction held 8 bases outside the gene matches. The CDR3 is CASSQVRDRGLNGYTF. The CDR3, as DNA: TGTGCCAGCAGCCAAGTACGAGACAGGGGGCTGAATGGCTACACCTTC.

This chain links TRBV12-5 with TRBJ2-1; 8 bases align to TRBD2. Germline trimming cut 1 base from V and 1 base from J; bases unmatched to any gene: 6. The V gene's germline CDR1 is LGHNT and CDR2 FRNRAP. The CDR3 has 17 residues. CDR3 protein: CASGLALRGGSYNEQFF. CDR3 sequence (DNA): TGTGCTAGTGGTTTGGCCCTCCGGGGGGGTTCCTACAATGAGCAGTTCTTC. Filled out from reference TRBV12-5 and TRBJ2-1, the complete variable domain reads DARVTQTPRHKVTEMGQEVTMRCQPILGHNTVFWYRQTMMQGLELLAYFRNRAPLDDSGMPKDRFSAEMPDATLATLKIQPSEPRDSAVYFCASGLALRGGSYNEQFFGPGTRLTVL.

The chain recombines TRBV18 with TRBJ1-1; 8 bases match TRBD1. Per germline, CDR1 KGHSH and CDR2 LQKENI. There are 16 residues in the CDR3. V lost 6 bases to trimming and J lost 1 base; unmatched junction nucleotides: 10. The CDR3 sequence: CASSPRVQGANTEAFF. In nucleotides, the CDR3 is TGTGCCAGCTCTCCTCGGGTCCAGGGGGCGAACACTGAAGCTTTCTTT.

The chain carries TRBV25-1 and TRBJ1-6; no clear D. Germline CDR1 MGHDK, CDR2 SYGVNS. V shed 5 bases and J shed 2 bases, with 7 bases lying between them. CDR3 size: 14 residues. Here the CDR3 reads CASSRGPYNSPLHF. The CDR3 DNA sequence: TGTGCCAGCAGTAGAGGCCCCTATAATTCACCCCTCCACTTT.

The DNA of the CDR3 is TGTGCCAGCAGCCTCAAGGCCAGGGGCGTGAACACTGAAGCTTTCTTT. Translation gives CASSLKARGVNTEAFF. This chain joins TRBV12-1 and TRBJ1-1; whether TRBD1, the table's D call, matches the DNA was not checked. TRBV12-1 is flagged as a pseudogene. The CDR3 runs 16 residues.

The chain uses TRBV9 and TRBJ1-6, with a possible D match to TRBD1 (6 bases). This CDR3 comprises 15 residues. Trimming cost V 3 bases and J 10 bases, with 17 bases left between them. Germline-derived CDR1 and CDR2 are SGDLS and YYNGEE. The DNA of the CDR3 is TGTGCCAGCAGCGCCACACCAGGGGTAAGCTCACCCCTCCACTTT. This translates into CASSATPGVSSPLHF. Full variable domain (remainder filled in from reference TRBV9 and TRBJ1-6): DSGVTQTPKHLITATGQRVTLRCSPRSGDLSVYWYQQSLDQGLQFLIQYYNGEERAKGNILERFSAQQFPDLHSELNLSSLELGDSALYFCASSATPGVSSPLHFGNGTRLTVT.

The V and J genes are TRBV3-1 (or the pseudogene TRBV3-2) and TRBJ2-7; TRBD2 agrees at 12 bases. V gave up 4 bases and J gave up 0 bases; unmatched junction bases: 13. Germline CDR1 is LGHDT and CDR2 is YNNKEL (reference sequence). CDR3 length equals 19 residues. CDR3 loop: CASSPGRGLAGPSSYEQYF. CDR3 nucleotides: TGTGCCAGCAGCCCAGGGCGGGGACTAGCGGGCCCGAGCTCCTACGAGCAGTACTTC.

The chain has TRBV6-4 and TRBJ1-2, with a weak D call TRBD1 (5 bases). The CDR3 sequence is 15 residues long. CDR1 MRHNA and CDR2 SNTAGT come from the germline V gene. Trimming pared 4 bases from V and 2 bases from J, leaving 14 bases between. This chain's CDR3 is CASSVEGEGNYGYTF. The CDR3 region has the DNA TGTGCCAGCAGTGTGGAAGGGGAGGGGAACTATGGCTACACCTTC.

V gene TRBV6-5 combines with J gene TRBJ2-7, with D perhaps matching TRBD1 (5 bases). The CDR3 contains 13 residues. Trimming pared 6 bases from V and 7 bases from J, leaving 16 bases between. Germline CDR1 reads MNHEY; CDR2 reads SVGAGI. In DNA form, the CDR3 reads TGTGCCAGCAGAGATGACCTCTCAGGGGAGCAGTACTTC. Its protein product is CASRDDLSGEQYF.

The chain carries TRBV5-1 and TRBJ1-6, with 10 positions matching TRBD1. V shed 5 bases and J 8 bases; nucleotides not matched to a gene: 7. This CDR3 comprises 15 residues. The germline V gene encodes CDR1 SGHRS and CDR2 YFSETQ. The CDR3 DNA follows: TGCGCCAGCAGTTCGGGACAGGGGTTTGATTCACCCCTCCACTTT. Translation: CASSSGQGFDSPLHF.

The rearrangement joins TRBV12-2 to TRBJ2-5; the DNA was not used to check the table's D call, TRBD2. TRBV12-2 is shown as a pseudogene. This CDR3 is 14 amino acids long. As DNA, the CDR3 is TGTGCAAGTCGCCCACTCGCTTACCAAGAGACCCAGTACTTC. Residues: CASRPLAYQETQYF.

This rearrangement joins TRBV19 to TRBJ1-5, with D possibly TRBD1 on 6 matching bases. V lost 2 bases and J lost 4, with 12 bases in between. CDR1 is LNHDA, CDR2 SQIVND, per germline (reference sequence). The CDR3 is made up of 15 amino acids. The CDR3 DNA follows: TGTGCCAGTAGTATACGGGACACCCGGAATCAGCCCCAGCATTTT. Encoded protein: CASSIRDTRNQPQHF.

The rearrangement uses TRBV7-2 and TRBJ2-2, with a weak D call TRBD1 (6 bases). The V gene's germline CDR1 is SGHTA and CDR2 FQGNSA. Trimming took 3 bases from V and 5 from J, leaving 13 bases between them. The CDR3 extends over 15 amino acids. The CDR3 bases are TGTGCCAGCAGCTTGGGTACAGGGTTAACCGGGGAGCTGTTTTTT. Translation: CASSLGTGLTGELFF.